The rows below give T cell receptor beta chains drawn from one sample of a study of T cells after yellow fever vaccination. TCRdb ran MiXCR on the 5' RACE reads and lists one entry per CDR3 protein. Here the sample spans 150,000 to 200,000 distinct CDR3 sequences, approximately 9.9% being singletons. Sample: CD8+ T cells sorted from PBMCs, taken 45 days after the yellow fever booster vaccination. Source of these receptors: a man aged 18 to 29 who received the YFV17D yellow fever vaccine. Each CDR3 is given with its conserved first and last residue. D genes are given only for firm matches. The size field is filled for only some rows; it gives once, few, many or a size class.

v_gene: TRBV13
j_gene: TRBJ2-1
abundance: many
d_gene: -
CDR3aa: CASSEALVVDSEQFF
CDR3nt: TGTGCCAGCAGCGAGGCCCTAGTTGTGGATAGTGAGCAGTTCTTC

v_gene: TRBV9
j_gene: TRBJ2-4
abundance: -
d_gene: TRBD1
CDR3aa: CASSVGQGARNIQYF
CDR3nt: TGTGCCAGCAGCGTAGGGCAGGGGGCCAGAAACATTCAGTACTTC

v_gene: TRBV19
j_gene: TRBJ2-2
abundance: -
d_gene: TRBD1
CDR3aa: CASSIQALRDRATGELFF
CDR3nt: TGTGCCAGTAGTATTCAGGCCCTCCGGGACAGGGCCACCGGGGAGCTGTTTTTT

v_gene: TRBV6-5
j_gene: TRBJ1-3
abundance: few
d_gene: -
CDR3aa: CASSYGGSSGNTIYF
CDR3nt: TGTGCCAGCAGTTACGGCGGAAGCTCTGGAAACACCATATATTTT

v_gene: TRBV4-1
j_gene: TRBJ2-1
abundance: -
d_gene: -
CDR3aa: CASSQDQPTKQFF
CDR3nt: TGCGCCAGCAGCCAAGATCAGCCCACCAAGCAGTTCTTC

v_gene: TRBV10-1
j_gene: TRBJ2-7
abundance: few
d_gene: -
CDR3aa: CASSPVVGAVEQYF
CDR3nt: TGCGCCAGCAGCCCTGTGGTAGGGGCAGTGGAGCAGTACTTC

v_gene: TRBV4-2
j_gene: TRBJ1-1
abundance: many
d_gene: -
CDR3aa: CASSQDEGMNTEAFF
CDR3nt: TGTGCCAGCAGCCAAGATGAGGGCATGAACACTGAAGCTTTCTTT

v_gene: TRBV29-1
j_gene: TRBJ2-1
abundance: many
d_gene: TRBD2
CDR3aa: CSGLSSGESSYNEQFF
CDR3nt: TGCAGCGGTCTTTCTAGCGGCGAAAGCTCCTACAATGAGCAGTTCTTC

v_gene: TRBV2
j_gene: TRBJ2-3
abundance: many
d_gene: TRBD2
CDR3aa: CASSAPGAGTDTQYF
CDR3nt: TGTGCCAGCAGTGCCCCGGGAGCGGGGACAGATACGCAGTATTTT

v_gene: TRBV4-1
j_gene: TRBJ1-1
abundance: few
d_gene: -
CDR3aa: CASSQAMGRMDTEAFF
CDR3nt: TGCGCCAGCAGCCAAGCTATGGGGCGGATGGACACTGAAGCTTTCTTT

v_gene: TRBV7-9
j_gene: TRBJ2-1
abundance: few
d_gene: -
CDR3aa: CASLPGSYNEQFF
CDR3nt: TGTGCCAGCTTACCGGGAAGCTACAATGAGCAGTTCTTC

v_gene: TRBV29-1
j_gene: TRBJ1-2
abundance: few
d_gene: -
CDR3aa: CSVERTAAYGYTF
CDR3nt: TGCAGCGTTGAACGGACAGCCGCTTATGGCTACACCTTC

v_gene: TRBV6-1
j_gene: TRBJ2-3
abundance: few
d_gene: -
CDR3aa: CASRLDTTIWDTQYF
CDR3nt: TGTGCCAGCAGGTTAGACACGACGATATGGGATACGCAGTATTTT

v_gene: TRBV27
j_gene: TRBJ2-3
abundance: -
d_gene: TRBD1
CDR3aa: CASRAGTGTDTQYF
CDR3nt: TGTGCCAGCAGGGCCGGGACAGGGACAGATACGCAGTATTTT

v_gene: TRBV4-1
j_gene: TRBJ1-2
abundance: few
d_gene: -
CDR3aa: CASSQLPGPNYGYTF
CDR3nt: TGCGCCAGCAGCCAATTACCCGGACCGAACTATGGCTACACCTTC

v_gene: TRBV5-4
j_gene: TRBJ2-5
abundance: few
d_gene: -
CDR3aa: CASSVDNRGGKYQETQYF
CDR3nt: TGTGCCAGCAGCGTCGACAACAGGGGGGGAAAGTACCAAGAGACCCAGTACTTC

v_gene: TRBV25-1
j_gene: TRBJ1-5
abundance: -
d_gene: TRBD1
CDR3aa: CASSERDSPYQPQHF
CDR3nt: TGTGCCAGCAGTGAGCGGGACAGTCCCTATCAGCCCCAGCATTTT

v_gene: TRBV4-1
j_gene: TRBJ2-2
abundance: few
d_gene: TRBD1
CDR3aa: CASSHLGGDGTGELFF
CDR3nt: TGCGCCAGCAGCCATTTAGGGGGCGATGGCACCGGGGAGCTGTTTTTT

v_gene: TRBV6-2/TRBV6-3
j_gene: TRBJ1-5
abundance: few
d_gene: -
CDR3aa: CASSYGPASNQPQHF
CDR3nt: TGTGCCAGCAGTTACGGGCCAGCCAGCAATCAGCCCCAGCATTTT

v_gene: TRBV4-3
j_gene: TRBJ2-7
abundance: -
d_gene: -
CDR3aa: CASSQRGSPLNEQYF
CDR3nt: TGCGCCAGCAGCCAAAGGGGGAGCCCCCTGAACGAGCAGTACTTC

v_gene: TRBV12-3/TRBV12-4
j_gene: TRBJ1-4
abundance: few
d_gene: -
CDR3aa: CASSLRDGRINEKLFF
CDR3nt: TGTGCCAGCAGTCTCCGGGACGGCCGGATTAATGAAAAACTGTTTTTT

v_gene: TRBV12-3/TRBV12-4
j_gene: TRBJ2-1
abundance: -
d_gene: -
CDR3aa: CASSPFHEQFF
CDR3nt: TGTGCCAGCAGCCCGTTCCATGAGCAGTTCTTC

v_gene: TRBV9
j_gene: TRBJ1-1
abundance: -
d_gene: -
CDR3aa: CASSVGGVGEAFF
CDR3nt: TGTGCCAGCAGCGTCGGGGGGGTAGGTGAAGCTTTCTTT

v_gene: TRBV4-1
j_gene: TRBJ2-1
abundance: -
d_gene: -
CDR3aa: CASSQDGARLNEQFF
CDR3nt: TGCGCCAGCAGCCAAGATGGTGCGCGGCTCAATGAGCAGTTCTTC

v_gene: TRBV11-2
j_gene: TRBJ2-2
abundance: few
d_gene: TRBD1
CDR3aa: CASSFTGGRVGELFF
CDR3nt: TGTGCCAGCAGCTTCACAGGGGGCCGGGTCGGGGAGCTGTTTTTT

v_gene: TRBV3-1
j_gene: TRBJ2-5
abundance: -
d_gene: -
CDR3aa: CASSPNQETQYF
CDR3nt: TGTGCCAGCAGCCCGAACCAAGAGACCCAGTACTTC

v_gene: TRBV7-2
j_gene: TRBJ1-1
abundance: few
d_gene: -
CDR3aa: CASRPHGGENTEAFF
CDR3nt: TGTGCCAGCAGACCTCATGGGGGTGAGAACACTGAAGCTTTCTTT

v_gene: TRBV7-9
j_gene: TRBJ1-4
abundance: -
d_gene: -
CDR3aa: CASTPLPGKNEKLFF
CDR3nt: TGTGCCAGCACCCCACTGCCCGGGAAAAACGAAAAACTGTTTTTT

v_gene: TRBV6-2/TRBV6-3
j_gene: TRBJ2-5
abundance: few
d_gene: TRBD1
CDR3aa: CASSSPLDRGETQYF
CDR3nt: TGTGCCAGCAGTTCCCCTCTAGACAGGGGGGAGACCCAGTACTTC

v_gene: TRBV4-1
j_gene: TRBJ2-7
abundance: many
d_gene: TRBD1
CDR3aa: CASSQDPGTASYEQYF
CDR3nt: TGCGCCAGCAGCCAAGATCCCGGGACAGCTTCCTACGAGCAGTACTTC

v_gene: TRBV7-2
j_gene: TRBJ2-5
abundance: -
d_gene: -
CDR3aa: CASSLAGRGRGETQYF
CDR3nt: TGTGCCAGCAGCTTAGCGGGTAGGGGGAGAGGGGAGACCCAGTACTTC

v_gene: TRBV19
j_gene: TRBJ1-2
abundance: -
d_gene: -
CDR3aa: CASREQGVNYGYTF
CDR3nt: TGTGCCAGTAGGGAACAGGGAGTTAACTATGGCTACACCTTC

v_gene: TRBV4-1
j_gene: TRBJ2-3
abundance: -
d_gene: -
CDR3aa: CASSQAGVTQYF
CDR3nt: TGCGCCAGCAGCCAGGCAGGGGTAACGCAGTATTTT

v_gene: TRBV20-1
j_gene: TRBJ1-1
abundance: -
d_gene: TRBD1
CDR3aa: CSARDRGTEAFF
CDR3nt: TGCAGTGCTAGGGACAGGGGGACTGAAGCTTTCTTT

v_gene: TRBV6-5
j_gene: TRBJ1-2
abundance: many
d_gene: TRBD1
CDR3aa: CAISTGGRGGYTF
CDR3nt: TGTGCCATATCCACAGGGGGCAGAGGTGGCTACACCTTC

v_gene: TRBV7-9
j_gene: TRBJ2-1
abundance: few
d_gene: -
CDR3aa: CAHATESKEVYNEQFF
CDR3nt: TGTGCCCATGCTACTGAGAGTAAGGAGGTTTACAATGAGCAGTTCTTC